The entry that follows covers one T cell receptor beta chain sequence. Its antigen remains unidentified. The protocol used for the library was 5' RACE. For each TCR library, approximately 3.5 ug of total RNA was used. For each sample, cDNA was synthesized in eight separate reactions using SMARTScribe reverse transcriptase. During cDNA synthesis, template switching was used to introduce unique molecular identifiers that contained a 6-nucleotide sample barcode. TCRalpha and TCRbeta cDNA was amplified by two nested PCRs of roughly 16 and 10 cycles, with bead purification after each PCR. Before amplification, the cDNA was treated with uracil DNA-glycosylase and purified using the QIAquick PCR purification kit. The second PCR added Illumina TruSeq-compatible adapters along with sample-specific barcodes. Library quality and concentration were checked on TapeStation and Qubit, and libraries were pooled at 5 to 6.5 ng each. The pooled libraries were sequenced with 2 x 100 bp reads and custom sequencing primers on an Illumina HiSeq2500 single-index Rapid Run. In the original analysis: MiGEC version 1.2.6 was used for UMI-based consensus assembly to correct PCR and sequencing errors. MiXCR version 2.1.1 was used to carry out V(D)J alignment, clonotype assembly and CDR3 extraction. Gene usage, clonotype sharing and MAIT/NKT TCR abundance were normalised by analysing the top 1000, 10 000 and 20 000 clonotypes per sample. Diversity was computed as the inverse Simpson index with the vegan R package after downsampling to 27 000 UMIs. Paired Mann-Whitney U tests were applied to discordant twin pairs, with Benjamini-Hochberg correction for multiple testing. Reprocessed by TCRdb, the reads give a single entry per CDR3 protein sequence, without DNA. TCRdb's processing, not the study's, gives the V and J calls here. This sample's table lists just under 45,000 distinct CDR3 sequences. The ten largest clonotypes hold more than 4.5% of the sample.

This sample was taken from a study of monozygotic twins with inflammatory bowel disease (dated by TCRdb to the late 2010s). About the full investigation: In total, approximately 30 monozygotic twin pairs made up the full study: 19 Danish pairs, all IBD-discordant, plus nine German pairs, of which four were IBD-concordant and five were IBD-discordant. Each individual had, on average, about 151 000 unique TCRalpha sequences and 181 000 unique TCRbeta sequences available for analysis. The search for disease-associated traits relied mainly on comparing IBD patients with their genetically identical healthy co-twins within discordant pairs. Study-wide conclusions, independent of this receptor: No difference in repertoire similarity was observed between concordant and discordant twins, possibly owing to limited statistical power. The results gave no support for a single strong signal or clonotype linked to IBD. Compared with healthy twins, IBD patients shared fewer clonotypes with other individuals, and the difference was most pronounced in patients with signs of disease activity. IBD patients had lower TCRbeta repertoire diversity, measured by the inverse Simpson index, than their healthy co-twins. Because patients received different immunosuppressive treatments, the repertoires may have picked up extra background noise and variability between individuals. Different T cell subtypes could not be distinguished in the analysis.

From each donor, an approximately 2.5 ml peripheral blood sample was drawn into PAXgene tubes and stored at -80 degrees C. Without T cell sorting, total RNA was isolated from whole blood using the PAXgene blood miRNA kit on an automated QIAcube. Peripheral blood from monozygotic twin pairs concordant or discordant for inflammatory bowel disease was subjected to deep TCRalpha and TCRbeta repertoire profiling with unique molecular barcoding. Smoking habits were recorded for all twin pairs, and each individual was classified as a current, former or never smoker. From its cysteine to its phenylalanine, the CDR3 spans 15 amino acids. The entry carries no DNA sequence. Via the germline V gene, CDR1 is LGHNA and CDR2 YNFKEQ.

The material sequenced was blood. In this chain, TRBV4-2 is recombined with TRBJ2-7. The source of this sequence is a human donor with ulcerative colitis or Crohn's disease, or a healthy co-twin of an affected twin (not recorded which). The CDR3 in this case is CASSQEVNTRYEQYF.